These T cell receptor beta chains were read from a single sample in a study of shared clonotypes between healthy human individuals. Clones were sequenced by immunoSEQ multiplex PCR, and TCRdb holds only the in-frame ones, with some missing. The sample yields 2 million to 2.5 million clones, just over 90% seen once. Sample: naive CD4+ T cells from PBMCs. All receptors derive from a man younger than 35 in good health. Some clones in this sample may be carry-over from other donors' samples. The CDR3 runs from the conserved cysteine through the conserved F or W. The D gene is left open where the match is weak.

J: TRBJ1-4
D: NA
V: TRBV5-1
DNA: TGCGCCAGCAGCTTTGGGTTATCAGCAACTAATGAAAAACTGTTTTTT
CDR3: CASSFGLSATNEKLFF

J: TRBJ2-3
D: NA
V: TRBV7-3
DNA: TGTGCCAGCAGCGATCAAGGGCCAGATACGCAGTATTTT
CDR3: CASSDQGPDTQYF

J: TRBJ1-1
D: NA
V: TRBV6-1
DNA: TGTGCCAGCAGTGTAAGGGGGGCCACTGAAGCTTTCTTT
CDR3: CASSVRGATEAFF

J: TRBJ2-3
D: NA
V: TRBV29-1
DNA: TGCAGCGTGCTCTCCGGGACGTCAGATACGCAGTATTTT
CDR3: CSVLSGTSDTQYF

J: TRBJ2-7
D: NA
V: TRBV7-9
DNA: TGTGCCAGCAGCTTAGCGGCAGGGGGGGCCTACGAGCAGTACTTC
CDR3: CASSLAAGGAYEQYF

J: TRBJ1-2
D: NA
V: TRBV28
DNA: TGTGCCAGCAGTTCCCCGAGAGGCTATGGCTACACCTTC
CDR3: CASSSPRGYGYTF

J: TRBJ2-1
D: NA
V: TRBV11-2
DNA: TGTGCCAGCAGCCGGGGGTTGAACAATGAGCAGTTCTTC
CDR3: CASSRGLNNEQFF

J: TRBJ1-1
D: TRBD1
V: TRBV7-2
DNA: TGTGCCAGCAGTGGGACAGTCGAAGCTTTCTTT
CDR3: CASSGTVEAFF

J: TRBJ1-1
D: NA
V: TRBV18
DNA: TGTGCCAGCTCAGGTCTACAGGGAAGGGGCACTGAAGCTTTCTTT
CDR3: CASSGLQGRGTEAFF

J: TRBJ2-1
D: TRBD2
V: TRBV7-8
DNA: TGTGCCAGCAGCACGACTAGCGAGTTAGGGAATGAGCAGTTCTTC
CDR3: CASSTTSELGNEQFF

J: TRBJ2-3
D: NA
V: TRBV5-4
DNA: TGTGCCAGCAGCTTGGGGACAGGCACAGATACGCAGTATTTT
CDR3: CASSLGTGTDTQYF

J: TRBJ2-5
D: NA
V: TRBV2
DNA: TGTGCCAGCGCCCAAGAGGCACTAGCCCAAGAGACCCAGTACTTC
CDR3: CASAQEALAQETQYF

J: TRBJ2-7
D: NA
V: TRBV7-2
DNA: TGTGCCAGCAGCCCACCGCGGCCCAAATACGAGCAGTACTTC
CDR3: CASSPPRPKYEQYF

J: TRBJ1-1
D: NA
V: TRBV27
DNA: TGTGCCAGCAGTTTATTTCGGGGGGGCCCCTTGAACACTGAAGCTTTCTTT
CDR3: CASSLFRGGPLNTEAFF